This T cell receptor (beta chain) was sequenced in a study of blood T cell repertoires in COVID-19. Study background: Donors in the United States, Italy and Spain gave samples during acute or convalescent COVID-19. The analysed material was cDNA or gDNA that came from T cells, B-cell-depleted T cells, or PBMCs.

This clone appeared a few times. The CDR3 is made up of 15 amino acids. Germline CDR1 and CDR2: SGHDT and YYEEEE. V dropped 4 bases and J dropped 4; count of bases not matched to a gene: 10. Per the original data handling: Cell counts per sample came from amplifying reference gene primers. TCRdb keeps only in-frame clones here, not all; method: immunoSEQ multiplex PCR. The DNA was the basis for D and trimming; V, J and clone size are from that table. Of approximately 410,000 clones listed, approximately 90% are singletons. The chain employs TRBV5-6 and TRBJ1-2; 7 bases align to TRBD1. The sequence derives from a woman aged 25 to 39 with active or convalescent COVID-19. What was sequenced was peripheral blood. The CDR3 region is CASSLAGGDFYGYTF. In DNA, the CDR3 is TGTGCCAGCAGCCTAGCAGGGGGTGACTTCTATGGCTACACCTTC.